This T cell receptor beta chain was sequenced for a study of T cells in Graves' hyperthyroidism and ophthalmopathy. CDR1 is MDHEN and CDR2 is SYDVKM in the germline V gene. Trimming cost V 6 bases and J 6 bases; bases outside gene matches: 5. This CDR3 has 13 residues. Amplification yielded TCR beta CDR3 regions, with RNA transcripts as the source. HTBI primers were used for first-round RT-PCR of the TCR CDR3. TCRdb re-derived calls from the multiplex PCR reads in MiXCR, one entry per CDR3 protein. The sample lists roughly 640,000 distinct CDR3 sequences; roughly a sixth were seen once. This clonotype was recorded at least ten times. The authors obtained PBMCs from over 8.5 ml of fresh peripheral blood.

This receptor was obtained from a woman in her thirties or forties with Graves' ophthalmopathy. Material for sequencing was blood. The chain couples TRBV28 to TRBJ2-7; 10 bases line up with TRBD2. CDR3 sequence: CASSTGTSVEQYF. Here the CDR3 DNA reads TGTGCCAGCAGCACCGGGACTAGCGTCGAGCAGTACTTC. Filled out from reference TRBV28 and TRBJ2-7, the complete variable domain reads DVKVTQSSRYLVKRTGEKVFLECVQDMDHENMFWYRQDPGLGLRLIYFSYDVKMKEKGDIPEGYSVSREKKERFSLILESASTNQTSMYLCASSTGTSVEQYFGPGTRLTVT.